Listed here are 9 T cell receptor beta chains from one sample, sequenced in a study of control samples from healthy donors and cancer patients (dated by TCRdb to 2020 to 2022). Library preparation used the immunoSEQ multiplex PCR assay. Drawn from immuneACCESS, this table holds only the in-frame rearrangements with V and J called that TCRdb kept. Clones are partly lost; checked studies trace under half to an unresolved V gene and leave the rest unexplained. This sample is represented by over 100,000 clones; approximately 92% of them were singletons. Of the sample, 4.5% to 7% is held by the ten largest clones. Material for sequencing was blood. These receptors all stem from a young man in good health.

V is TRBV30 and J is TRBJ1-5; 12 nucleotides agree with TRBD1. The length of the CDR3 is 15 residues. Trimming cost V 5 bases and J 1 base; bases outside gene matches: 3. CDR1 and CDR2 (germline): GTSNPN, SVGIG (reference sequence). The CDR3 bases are TGTGCCTGGTCGGGACAGGGGGCGAGCAATCAGCCCCAGCATTTT. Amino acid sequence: CAWSGQGASNQPQHF.

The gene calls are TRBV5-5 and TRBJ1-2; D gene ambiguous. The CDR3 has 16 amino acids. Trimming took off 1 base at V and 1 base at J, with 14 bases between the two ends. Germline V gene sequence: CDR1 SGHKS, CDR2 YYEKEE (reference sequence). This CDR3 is CASSLKKGSFNYGYTF. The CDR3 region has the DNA TGTGCCAGCAGCTTGAAGAAAGGCAGCTTTAACTATGGCTACACCTTC.

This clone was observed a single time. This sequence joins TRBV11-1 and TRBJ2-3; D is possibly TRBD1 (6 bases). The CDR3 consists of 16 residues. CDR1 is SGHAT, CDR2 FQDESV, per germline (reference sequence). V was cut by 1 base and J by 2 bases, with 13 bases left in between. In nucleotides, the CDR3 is TGTGCCAGCAGCTTAGATGTCAGGGGACCCACAGATACGCAGTATTTT. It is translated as CASSLDVRGPTDTQYF.

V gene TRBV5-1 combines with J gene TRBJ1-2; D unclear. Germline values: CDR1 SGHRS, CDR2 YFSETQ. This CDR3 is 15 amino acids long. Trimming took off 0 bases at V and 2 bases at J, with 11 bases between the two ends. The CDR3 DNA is TGCGCCAGCAGCTTGGATGGCAGCCCAAACTATGGCTACACCTTC. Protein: CASSLDGSPNYGYTF.

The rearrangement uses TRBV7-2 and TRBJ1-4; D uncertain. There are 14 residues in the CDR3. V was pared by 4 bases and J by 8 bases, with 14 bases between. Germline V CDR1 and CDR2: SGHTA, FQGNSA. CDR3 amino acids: CASSYPTTGEKLFF. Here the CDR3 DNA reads TGTGCCAGCAGCTACCCCACAACGGGAGAAAAACTGTTTTTT. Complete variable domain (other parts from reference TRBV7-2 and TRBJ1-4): GAGVSQSPSNKVTEKGKDVELRCDPISGHTALYWYRQSLGQGLEFLIYFQGNSAPDKSGLPSDRFSAERTGGSVSTLTIQRTQQEDSAVYLCASSYPTTGEKLFFGSGTQLSVL.

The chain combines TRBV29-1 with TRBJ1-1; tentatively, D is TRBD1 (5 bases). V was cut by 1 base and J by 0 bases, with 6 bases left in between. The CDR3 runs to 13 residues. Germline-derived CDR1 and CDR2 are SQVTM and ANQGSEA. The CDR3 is CSVEVQVNTEAFF. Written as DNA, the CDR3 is TGCAGCGTTGAAGTACAGGTGAACACTGAAGCTTTCTTT.

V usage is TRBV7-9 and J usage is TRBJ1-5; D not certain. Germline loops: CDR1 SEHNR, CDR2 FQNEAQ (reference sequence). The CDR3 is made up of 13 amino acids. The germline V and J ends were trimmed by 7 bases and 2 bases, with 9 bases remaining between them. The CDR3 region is CASTLGGNQPQHF. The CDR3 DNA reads TGTGCCAGCACCCTGGGAGGCAATCAGCCCCAGCATTTT. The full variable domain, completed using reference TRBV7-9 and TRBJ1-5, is DTGVSQNPRHKITKRGQNVTFRCDPISEHNRLYWYRQTLGQGPEFLTYFQNEAQLEKSRLLSDRFSAERPKGSFSTLEIQRTEQGDSAMYLCASTLGGNQPQHFGDGTRLSIL.

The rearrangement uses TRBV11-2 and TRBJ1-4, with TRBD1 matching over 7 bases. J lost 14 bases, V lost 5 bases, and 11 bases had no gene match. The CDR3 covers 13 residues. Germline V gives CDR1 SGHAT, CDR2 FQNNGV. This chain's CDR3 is CASSPGDSGGLFF. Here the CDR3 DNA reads TGTGCCAGCAGCCCCGGGGACAGTGGGGGCCTGTTTTTT. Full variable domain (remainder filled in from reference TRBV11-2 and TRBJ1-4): EAGVAQSPRYKIIEKRQSVAFWCNPISGHATLYWYQQILGQGPKLLIQFQNNGVVDDSQLPKDRFSAERLKGVDSTLKIQPAKLEDSAVYLCASSPGDSGGLFFGSGTQLSVL.

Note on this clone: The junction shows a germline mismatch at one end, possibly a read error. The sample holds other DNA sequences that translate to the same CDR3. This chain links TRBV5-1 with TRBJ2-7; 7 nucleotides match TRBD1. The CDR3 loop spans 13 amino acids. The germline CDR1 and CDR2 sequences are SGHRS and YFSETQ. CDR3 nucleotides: TGTGCCAGCAGAGCCCGGGACAGCTACGAGCAGTACTTC. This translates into CASRARDSYEQYF.